This T cell receptor (beta chain) is from a study of identical twins. Findings of the study overall: Clonotypes of the beta chain that were abundant in cord blood carried fewer insertions (memory repertoires showed none). In monozygotic twins, models underestimated the sharing of out-of-frame TCR alpha.

Donors were all healthy Caucasians. This clonotype was observed a few times. Antigen: not known. MiXCR was run by TCRdb on the 5' RACE reads, yielding one entry per CDR3 protein. The profile shows about 450,000 distinct CDR3 sequences, less than 20% of them singletons. Between the trimmed V and J ends, which lost 0 bases and 7 bases, there was a span of 18 bases. CDR3 length equals 15 residues. Per the germline V gene, CDR1 is SQVTM and CDR2 is ANQGSEA. Sample: naive T cells sorted from blood. This clonotype was obtained from a man aged 45-60 years in good health. The rearrangement links TRBV29-1 to TRBJ2-5; D unclear. The CDR3 here is CSVEEIGVPPGTQYF. The CDR3 DNA reads TGCAGCGTTGAAGAAATTGGGGTCCCACCAGGGACCCAGTACTTC.